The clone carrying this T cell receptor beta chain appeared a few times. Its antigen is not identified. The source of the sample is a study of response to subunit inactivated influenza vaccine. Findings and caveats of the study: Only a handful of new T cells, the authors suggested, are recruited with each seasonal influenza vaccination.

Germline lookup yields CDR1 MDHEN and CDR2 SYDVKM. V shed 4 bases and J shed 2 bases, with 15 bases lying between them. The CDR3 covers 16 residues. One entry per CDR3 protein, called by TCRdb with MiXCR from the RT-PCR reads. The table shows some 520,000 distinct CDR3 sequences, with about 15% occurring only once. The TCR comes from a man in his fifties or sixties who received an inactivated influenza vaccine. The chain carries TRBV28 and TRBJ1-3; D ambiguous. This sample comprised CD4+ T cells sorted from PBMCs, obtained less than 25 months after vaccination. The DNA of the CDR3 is TGTGCCAGCAGTTCTGCCACTCGGGCGGCTGGAAACACCATATATTTT. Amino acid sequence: CASSSATRAAGNTIYF.